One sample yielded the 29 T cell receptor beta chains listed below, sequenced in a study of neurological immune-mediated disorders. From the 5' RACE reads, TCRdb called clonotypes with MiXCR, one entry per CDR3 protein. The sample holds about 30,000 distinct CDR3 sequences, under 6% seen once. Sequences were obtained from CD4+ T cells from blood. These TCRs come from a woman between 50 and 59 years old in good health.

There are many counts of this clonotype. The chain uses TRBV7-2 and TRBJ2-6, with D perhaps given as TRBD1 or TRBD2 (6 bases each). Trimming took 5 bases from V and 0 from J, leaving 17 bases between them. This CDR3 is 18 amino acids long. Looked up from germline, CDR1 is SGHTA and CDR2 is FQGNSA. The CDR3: CASSLLPGALSGANVLTF. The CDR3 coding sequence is TGTGCCAGCAGCCTCCTCCCGGGGGCCCTCTCTGGGGCCAACGTCCTGACTTTC.

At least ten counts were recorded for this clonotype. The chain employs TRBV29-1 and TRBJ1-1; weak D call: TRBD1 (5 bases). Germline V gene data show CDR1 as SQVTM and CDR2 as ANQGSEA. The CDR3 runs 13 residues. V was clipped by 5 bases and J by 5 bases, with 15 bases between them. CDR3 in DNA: TGCAGCGTTTCTTCGGGGTGGGGGACTGAAGCTTTCTTT. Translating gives CSVSSGWGTEAFF.

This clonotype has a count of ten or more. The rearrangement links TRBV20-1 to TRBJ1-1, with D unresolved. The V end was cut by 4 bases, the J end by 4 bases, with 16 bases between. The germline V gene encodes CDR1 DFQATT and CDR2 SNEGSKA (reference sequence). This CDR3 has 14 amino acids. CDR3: CSATRSARGTEAFF. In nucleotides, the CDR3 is TGCAGTGCTACCCGTAGCGCTCGGGGCACTGAAGCTTTCTTT.

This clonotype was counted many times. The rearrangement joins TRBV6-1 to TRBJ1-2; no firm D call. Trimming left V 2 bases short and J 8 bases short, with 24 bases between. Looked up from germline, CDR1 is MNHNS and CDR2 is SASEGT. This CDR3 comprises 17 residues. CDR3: CASSEFHGLFGFYGYTF. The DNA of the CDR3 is TGTGCCAGCAGTGAATTTCACGGTCTATTCGGGTTCTACGGCTACACCTTC.

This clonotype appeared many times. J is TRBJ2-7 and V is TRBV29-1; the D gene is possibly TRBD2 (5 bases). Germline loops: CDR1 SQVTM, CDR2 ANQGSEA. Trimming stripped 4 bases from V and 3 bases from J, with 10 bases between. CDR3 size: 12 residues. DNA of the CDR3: TGCAGCGTTGCCTCGGCGGGCTACGAGCAGTACTTC. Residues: CSVASAGYEQYF.

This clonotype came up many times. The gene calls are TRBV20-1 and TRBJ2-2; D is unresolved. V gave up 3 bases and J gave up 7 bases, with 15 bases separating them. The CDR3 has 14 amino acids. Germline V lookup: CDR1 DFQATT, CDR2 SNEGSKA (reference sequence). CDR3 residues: CSARSEMANGELFF. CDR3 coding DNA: TGCAGTGCTAGGAGCGAGATGGCTAACGGGGAGCTGTTTTTT.

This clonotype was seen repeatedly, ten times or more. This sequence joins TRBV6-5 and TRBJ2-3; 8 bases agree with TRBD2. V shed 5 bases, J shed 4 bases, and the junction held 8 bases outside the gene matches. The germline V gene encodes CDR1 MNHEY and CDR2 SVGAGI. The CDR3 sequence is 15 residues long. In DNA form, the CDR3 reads TGTGCCAGCAGTAAAACCGGGACTAGTCCAGATACGCAGTATTTT. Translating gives CASSKTGTSPDTQYF.

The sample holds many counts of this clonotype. CDR3 DNA sequence: TGTGCCAGCAGCTTAGAGGGGACAGCGAATCAGCCCCAGCATTTT. It is translated as CASSLEGTANQPQHF. The chain recombines TRBV7-2 with TRBJ1-5; TRBD1 agrees at 7 bases. The germline V gene has CDR1 SGHTA and CDR2 FQGNSA. Germline trimming cut 1 base from V and 4 bases from J; bases unmatched to any gene: 4. The CDR3 has 15 residues. Filled out from reference TRBV7-2 and TRBJ1-5, the complete variable domain reads GAGVSQSPSNKVTEKGKDVELRCDPISGHTALYWYRQSLGQGLEFLIYFQGNSAPDKSGLPSDRFSAERTGGSVSTLTIQRTQQEDSAVYLCASSLEGTANQPQHFGDGTRLSIL.

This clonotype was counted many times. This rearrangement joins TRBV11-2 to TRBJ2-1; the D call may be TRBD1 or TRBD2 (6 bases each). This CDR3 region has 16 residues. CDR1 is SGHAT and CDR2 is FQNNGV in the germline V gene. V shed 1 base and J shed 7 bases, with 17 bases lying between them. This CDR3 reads CASSLGAGGPANEQFF. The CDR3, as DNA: TGTGCCAGCAGCTTAGGGGCTGGGGGGCCGGCGAATGAGCAGTTCTTC.

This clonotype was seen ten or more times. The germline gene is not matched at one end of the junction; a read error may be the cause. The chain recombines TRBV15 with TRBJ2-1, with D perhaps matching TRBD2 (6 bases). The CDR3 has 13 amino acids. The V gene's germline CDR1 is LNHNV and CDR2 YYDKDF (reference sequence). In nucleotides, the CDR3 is TGTGCCACCAGCAGAGACAGGGTGGGGGGTTGTTGGTTC. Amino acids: CATSRDRVGGCWF.

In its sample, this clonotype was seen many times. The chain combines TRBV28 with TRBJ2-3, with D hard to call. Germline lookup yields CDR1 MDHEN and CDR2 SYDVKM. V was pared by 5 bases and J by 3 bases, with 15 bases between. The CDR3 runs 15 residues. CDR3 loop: CASSEIVPATDTQYF. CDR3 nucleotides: TGTGCCAGCAGTGAGATTGTTCCCGCAACAGATACGCAGTATTTT. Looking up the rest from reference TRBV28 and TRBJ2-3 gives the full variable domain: DVKVTQSSRYLVKRTGEKVFLECVQDMDHENMFWYRQDPGLGLRLIYFSYDVKMKEKGDIPEGYSVSREKKERFSLILESASTNQTSMYLCASSEIVPATDTQYFGPGTRLTVL.

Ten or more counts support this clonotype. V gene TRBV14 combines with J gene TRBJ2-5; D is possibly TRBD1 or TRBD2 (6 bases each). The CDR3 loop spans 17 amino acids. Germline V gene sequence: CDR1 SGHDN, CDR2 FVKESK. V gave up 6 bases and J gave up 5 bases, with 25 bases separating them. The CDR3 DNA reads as TGTGCCAGCAGTCACTATCGGGGGCAGGCCGAGGGTGAGACCCAGTACTTC. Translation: CASSHYRGQAEGETQYF.

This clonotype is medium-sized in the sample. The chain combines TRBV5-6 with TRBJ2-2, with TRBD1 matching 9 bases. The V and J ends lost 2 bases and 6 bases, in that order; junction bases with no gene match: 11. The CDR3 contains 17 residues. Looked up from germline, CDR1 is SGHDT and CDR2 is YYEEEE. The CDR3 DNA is TGTGCCAGCAGCTTTCAAACAGGGGGCAATTTGGCCGGGGAGCTGTTTTTT. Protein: CASSFQTGGNLAGELFF.

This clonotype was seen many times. The CDR3 DNA is TGTGCCAGCAGTTCGGCAACAGGGCTCGAGCAGTACTTC. Translation: CASSSATGLEQYF. The chain uses TRBV12-3 or TRBV12-4 and TRBJ2-7; perhaps TRBD1 as D (6 bases). The CDR3 loop spans 13 amino acids. V was pared by 4 bases and J by 6 bases, with 13 bases between.

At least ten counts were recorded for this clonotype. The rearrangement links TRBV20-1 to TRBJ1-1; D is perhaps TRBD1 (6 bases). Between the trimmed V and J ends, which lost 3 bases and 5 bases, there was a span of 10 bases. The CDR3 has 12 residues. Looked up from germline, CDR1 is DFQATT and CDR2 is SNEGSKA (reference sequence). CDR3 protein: CSASFQGTEAFF. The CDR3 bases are TGCAGTGCTAGTTTCCAGGGGACTGAAGCTTTCTTT.

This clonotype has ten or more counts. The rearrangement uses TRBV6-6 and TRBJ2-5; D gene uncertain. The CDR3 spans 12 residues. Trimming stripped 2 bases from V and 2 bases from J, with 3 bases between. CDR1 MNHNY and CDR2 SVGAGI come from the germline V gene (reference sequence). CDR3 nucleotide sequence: TGTGCCAGCAGTTACCAGCAAGAGACCCAGTACTTC. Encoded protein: CASSYQQETQYF.

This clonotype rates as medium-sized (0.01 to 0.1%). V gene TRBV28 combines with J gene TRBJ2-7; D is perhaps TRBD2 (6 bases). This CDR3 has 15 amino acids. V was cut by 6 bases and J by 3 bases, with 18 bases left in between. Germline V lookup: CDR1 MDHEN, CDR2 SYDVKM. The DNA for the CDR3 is TGTGCCAGCAGCCGAACAGGTCTGGGACTCTACGAGCAGTACTTC. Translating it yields CASSRTGLGLYEQYF.

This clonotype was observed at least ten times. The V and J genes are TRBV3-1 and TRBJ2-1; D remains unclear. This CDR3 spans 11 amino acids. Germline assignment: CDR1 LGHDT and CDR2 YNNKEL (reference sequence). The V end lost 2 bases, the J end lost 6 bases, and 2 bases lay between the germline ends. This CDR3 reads CASSQPNEQFF. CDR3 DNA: TGTGCCAGCAGCCAACCCAATGAGCAGTTCTTC.

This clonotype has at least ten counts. The CDR3 coding sequence is TGTGCCAGTAGTATAAGACTAGCGGGGATGCATGATACGCAGTATTTT. It translates to CASSIRLAGMHDTQYF. The J gene is TRBJ2-3, the V gene TRBV19; 11 positions agree with TRBD2. This CDR3 spans 16 amino acids. Germline V gene lookup returns CDR1 LNHDA and CDR2 SQIVND (reference sequence). V trimming: 2 bases; J trimming: 6 bases; junction bases outside the gene matches: 7.

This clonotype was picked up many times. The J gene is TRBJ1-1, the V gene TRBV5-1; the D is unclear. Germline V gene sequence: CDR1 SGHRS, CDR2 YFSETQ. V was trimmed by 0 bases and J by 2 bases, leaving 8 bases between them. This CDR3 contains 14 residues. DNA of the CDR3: TGCGCCAGCAGCTTGGAAGGTGATAACACTGAAGCTTTCTTT. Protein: CASSLEGDNTEAFF.

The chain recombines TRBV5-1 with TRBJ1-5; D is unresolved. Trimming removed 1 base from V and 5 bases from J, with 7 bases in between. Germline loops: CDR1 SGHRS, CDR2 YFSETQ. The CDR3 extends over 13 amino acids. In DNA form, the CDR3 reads TGCGCCAGCAGCTTGCAACTGGATCAGCCCCAGCATTTT. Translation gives CASSLQLDQPQHF. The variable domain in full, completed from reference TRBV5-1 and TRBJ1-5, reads KAGVTQTPRYLIKTRGQQVTLSCSPISGHRSVSWYQQTPGQGLQFLFEYFSETQRNKGNFPGRFSGRQFSNSRSEMNVSTLELGDSALYLCASSLQLDQPQHFGDGTRLSIL.

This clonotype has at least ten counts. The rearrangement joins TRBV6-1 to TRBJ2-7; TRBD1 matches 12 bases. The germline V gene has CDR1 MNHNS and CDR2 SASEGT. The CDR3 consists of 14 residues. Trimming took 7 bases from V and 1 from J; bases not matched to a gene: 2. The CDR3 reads CASKGQGASYEQYF. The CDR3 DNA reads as TGTGCCAGCAAGGGACAGGGGGCATCCTACGAGCAGTACTTC.

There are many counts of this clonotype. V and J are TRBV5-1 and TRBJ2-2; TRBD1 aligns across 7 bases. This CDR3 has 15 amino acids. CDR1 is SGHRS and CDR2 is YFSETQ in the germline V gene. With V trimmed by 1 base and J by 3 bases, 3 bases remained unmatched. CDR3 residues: CASSLRQGHTGELFF. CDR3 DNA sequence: TGCGCCAGCAGCTTGCGACAGGGCCACACCGGGGAGCTGTTTTTT. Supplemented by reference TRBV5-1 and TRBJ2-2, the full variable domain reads KAGVTQTPRYLIKTRGQQVTLSCSPISGHRSVSWYQQTPGQGLQFLFEYFSETQRNKGNFPGRFSGRQFSNSRSEMNVSTLELGDSALYLCASSLRQGHTGELFFGEGSRLTVL.

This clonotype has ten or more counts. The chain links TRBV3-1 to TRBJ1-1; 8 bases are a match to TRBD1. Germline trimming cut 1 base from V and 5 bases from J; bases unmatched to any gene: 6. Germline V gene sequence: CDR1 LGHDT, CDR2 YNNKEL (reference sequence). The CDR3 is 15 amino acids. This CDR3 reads CASSQADRGRTEAFF. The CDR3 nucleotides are TGTGCCAGCAGCCAAGCTGACAGGGGTAGAACTGAAGCTTTCTTT.

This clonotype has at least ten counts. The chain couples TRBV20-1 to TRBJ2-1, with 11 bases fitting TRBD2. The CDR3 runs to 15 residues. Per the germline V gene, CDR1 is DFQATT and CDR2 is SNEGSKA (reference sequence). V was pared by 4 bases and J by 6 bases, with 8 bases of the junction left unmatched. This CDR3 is CSATTGTSGLNEQFF. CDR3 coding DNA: TGCAGTGCTACCACCGGGACTAGCGGCCTCAATGAGCAGTTCTTC.

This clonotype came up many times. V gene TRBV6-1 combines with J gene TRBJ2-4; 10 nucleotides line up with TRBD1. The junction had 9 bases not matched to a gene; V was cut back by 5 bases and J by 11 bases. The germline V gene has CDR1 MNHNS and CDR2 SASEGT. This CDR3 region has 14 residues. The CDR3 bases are TGTGCCAGCAGTTCCGGGACAGGGGCGGGCGTTCAGTACTTC. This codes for CASSSGTGAGVQYF.

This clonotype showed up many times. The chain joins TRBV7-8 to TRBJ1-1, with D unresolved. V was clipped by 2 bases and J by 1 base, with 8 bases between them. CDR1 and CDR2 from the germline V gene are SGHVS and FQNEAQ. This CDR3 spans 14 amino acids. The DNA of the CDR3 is TGTGCCAGCAGCTTAACGAGTAAGAACACTGAAGCTTTCTTT. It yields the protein CASSLTSKNTEAFF.

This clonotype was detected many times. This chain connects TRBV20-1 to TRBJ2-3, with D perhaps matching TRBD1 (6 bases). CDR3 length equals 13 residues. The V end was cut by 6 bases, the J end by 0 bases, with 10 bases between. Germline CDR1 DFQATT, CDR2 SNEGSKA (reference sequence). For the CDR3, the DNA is TGCAGTGCAAGGGACACCAGCACAGATACGCAGTATTTT. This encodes CSARDTSTDTQYF.

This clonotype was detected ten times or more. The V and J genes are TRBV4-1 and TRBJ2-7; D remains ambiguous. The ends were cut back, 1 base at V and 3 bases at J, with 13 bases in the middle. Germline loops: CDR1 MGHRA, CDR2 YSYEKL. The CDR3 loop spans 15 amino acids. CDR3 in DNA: TGCGCCAGCAGCCAAGGGACGACTCAGTTCTACGAGCAGTACTTC. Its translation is CASSQGTTQFYEQYF.